This entry describes one T cell receptor beta chain. This sample stems from a study of blood T cell repertoires in COVID-19. In the study overall: The origin of the acute and convalescent COVID-19 samples was the United States, Italy and Spain. Sample material is recorded as cDNA or gDNA derived from T cells, B-cell-depleted T cells, or PBMCs.

The CDR3 consists of 15 residues. Germline loops: CDR1 GTSNPN, CDR2 SVGIG (reference sequence). Trimming removed 0 bases from V and 5 bases from J, with 14 bases in between. Original processing notes: Amplification of reference gene primers was used by the study to estimate nucleated cell counts. Sequencing was performed with immunoSEQ multiplex PCR; in TCRdb, only in-frame clones are kept and a portion is missing. From that table come the V and J calls and clone size; the DNA was used to work out D and trimming. The profile shows some 300,000 clones, 85% to 90% of them singletons. This rearrangement joins TRBV30 to TRBJ1-5; weak D call: TRBD1 (5 bases). The sequence was collected from a woman aged 40-49 years with COVID-19, enrolled during active disease. Sequenced material: peripheral blood. For the CDR3, the DNA is TGTGCCTGGAGTGTACGAGCGGGGGGAGATCAGCCCCAGCATTTT. Its protein is CAWSVRAGGDQPQHF. Full variable domain (remainder filled in from reference TRBV30 and TRBJ1-5): SQTIHQWPATLVQPVGSPLSLECTVEGTSNPNLYWYRQAAGRGLQLLFYSVGIGQISSEVPQNLSASRPQDRQFILSSKKLLLSDSGFYLCAWSVRAGGDQPQHFGDGTRLSIL.